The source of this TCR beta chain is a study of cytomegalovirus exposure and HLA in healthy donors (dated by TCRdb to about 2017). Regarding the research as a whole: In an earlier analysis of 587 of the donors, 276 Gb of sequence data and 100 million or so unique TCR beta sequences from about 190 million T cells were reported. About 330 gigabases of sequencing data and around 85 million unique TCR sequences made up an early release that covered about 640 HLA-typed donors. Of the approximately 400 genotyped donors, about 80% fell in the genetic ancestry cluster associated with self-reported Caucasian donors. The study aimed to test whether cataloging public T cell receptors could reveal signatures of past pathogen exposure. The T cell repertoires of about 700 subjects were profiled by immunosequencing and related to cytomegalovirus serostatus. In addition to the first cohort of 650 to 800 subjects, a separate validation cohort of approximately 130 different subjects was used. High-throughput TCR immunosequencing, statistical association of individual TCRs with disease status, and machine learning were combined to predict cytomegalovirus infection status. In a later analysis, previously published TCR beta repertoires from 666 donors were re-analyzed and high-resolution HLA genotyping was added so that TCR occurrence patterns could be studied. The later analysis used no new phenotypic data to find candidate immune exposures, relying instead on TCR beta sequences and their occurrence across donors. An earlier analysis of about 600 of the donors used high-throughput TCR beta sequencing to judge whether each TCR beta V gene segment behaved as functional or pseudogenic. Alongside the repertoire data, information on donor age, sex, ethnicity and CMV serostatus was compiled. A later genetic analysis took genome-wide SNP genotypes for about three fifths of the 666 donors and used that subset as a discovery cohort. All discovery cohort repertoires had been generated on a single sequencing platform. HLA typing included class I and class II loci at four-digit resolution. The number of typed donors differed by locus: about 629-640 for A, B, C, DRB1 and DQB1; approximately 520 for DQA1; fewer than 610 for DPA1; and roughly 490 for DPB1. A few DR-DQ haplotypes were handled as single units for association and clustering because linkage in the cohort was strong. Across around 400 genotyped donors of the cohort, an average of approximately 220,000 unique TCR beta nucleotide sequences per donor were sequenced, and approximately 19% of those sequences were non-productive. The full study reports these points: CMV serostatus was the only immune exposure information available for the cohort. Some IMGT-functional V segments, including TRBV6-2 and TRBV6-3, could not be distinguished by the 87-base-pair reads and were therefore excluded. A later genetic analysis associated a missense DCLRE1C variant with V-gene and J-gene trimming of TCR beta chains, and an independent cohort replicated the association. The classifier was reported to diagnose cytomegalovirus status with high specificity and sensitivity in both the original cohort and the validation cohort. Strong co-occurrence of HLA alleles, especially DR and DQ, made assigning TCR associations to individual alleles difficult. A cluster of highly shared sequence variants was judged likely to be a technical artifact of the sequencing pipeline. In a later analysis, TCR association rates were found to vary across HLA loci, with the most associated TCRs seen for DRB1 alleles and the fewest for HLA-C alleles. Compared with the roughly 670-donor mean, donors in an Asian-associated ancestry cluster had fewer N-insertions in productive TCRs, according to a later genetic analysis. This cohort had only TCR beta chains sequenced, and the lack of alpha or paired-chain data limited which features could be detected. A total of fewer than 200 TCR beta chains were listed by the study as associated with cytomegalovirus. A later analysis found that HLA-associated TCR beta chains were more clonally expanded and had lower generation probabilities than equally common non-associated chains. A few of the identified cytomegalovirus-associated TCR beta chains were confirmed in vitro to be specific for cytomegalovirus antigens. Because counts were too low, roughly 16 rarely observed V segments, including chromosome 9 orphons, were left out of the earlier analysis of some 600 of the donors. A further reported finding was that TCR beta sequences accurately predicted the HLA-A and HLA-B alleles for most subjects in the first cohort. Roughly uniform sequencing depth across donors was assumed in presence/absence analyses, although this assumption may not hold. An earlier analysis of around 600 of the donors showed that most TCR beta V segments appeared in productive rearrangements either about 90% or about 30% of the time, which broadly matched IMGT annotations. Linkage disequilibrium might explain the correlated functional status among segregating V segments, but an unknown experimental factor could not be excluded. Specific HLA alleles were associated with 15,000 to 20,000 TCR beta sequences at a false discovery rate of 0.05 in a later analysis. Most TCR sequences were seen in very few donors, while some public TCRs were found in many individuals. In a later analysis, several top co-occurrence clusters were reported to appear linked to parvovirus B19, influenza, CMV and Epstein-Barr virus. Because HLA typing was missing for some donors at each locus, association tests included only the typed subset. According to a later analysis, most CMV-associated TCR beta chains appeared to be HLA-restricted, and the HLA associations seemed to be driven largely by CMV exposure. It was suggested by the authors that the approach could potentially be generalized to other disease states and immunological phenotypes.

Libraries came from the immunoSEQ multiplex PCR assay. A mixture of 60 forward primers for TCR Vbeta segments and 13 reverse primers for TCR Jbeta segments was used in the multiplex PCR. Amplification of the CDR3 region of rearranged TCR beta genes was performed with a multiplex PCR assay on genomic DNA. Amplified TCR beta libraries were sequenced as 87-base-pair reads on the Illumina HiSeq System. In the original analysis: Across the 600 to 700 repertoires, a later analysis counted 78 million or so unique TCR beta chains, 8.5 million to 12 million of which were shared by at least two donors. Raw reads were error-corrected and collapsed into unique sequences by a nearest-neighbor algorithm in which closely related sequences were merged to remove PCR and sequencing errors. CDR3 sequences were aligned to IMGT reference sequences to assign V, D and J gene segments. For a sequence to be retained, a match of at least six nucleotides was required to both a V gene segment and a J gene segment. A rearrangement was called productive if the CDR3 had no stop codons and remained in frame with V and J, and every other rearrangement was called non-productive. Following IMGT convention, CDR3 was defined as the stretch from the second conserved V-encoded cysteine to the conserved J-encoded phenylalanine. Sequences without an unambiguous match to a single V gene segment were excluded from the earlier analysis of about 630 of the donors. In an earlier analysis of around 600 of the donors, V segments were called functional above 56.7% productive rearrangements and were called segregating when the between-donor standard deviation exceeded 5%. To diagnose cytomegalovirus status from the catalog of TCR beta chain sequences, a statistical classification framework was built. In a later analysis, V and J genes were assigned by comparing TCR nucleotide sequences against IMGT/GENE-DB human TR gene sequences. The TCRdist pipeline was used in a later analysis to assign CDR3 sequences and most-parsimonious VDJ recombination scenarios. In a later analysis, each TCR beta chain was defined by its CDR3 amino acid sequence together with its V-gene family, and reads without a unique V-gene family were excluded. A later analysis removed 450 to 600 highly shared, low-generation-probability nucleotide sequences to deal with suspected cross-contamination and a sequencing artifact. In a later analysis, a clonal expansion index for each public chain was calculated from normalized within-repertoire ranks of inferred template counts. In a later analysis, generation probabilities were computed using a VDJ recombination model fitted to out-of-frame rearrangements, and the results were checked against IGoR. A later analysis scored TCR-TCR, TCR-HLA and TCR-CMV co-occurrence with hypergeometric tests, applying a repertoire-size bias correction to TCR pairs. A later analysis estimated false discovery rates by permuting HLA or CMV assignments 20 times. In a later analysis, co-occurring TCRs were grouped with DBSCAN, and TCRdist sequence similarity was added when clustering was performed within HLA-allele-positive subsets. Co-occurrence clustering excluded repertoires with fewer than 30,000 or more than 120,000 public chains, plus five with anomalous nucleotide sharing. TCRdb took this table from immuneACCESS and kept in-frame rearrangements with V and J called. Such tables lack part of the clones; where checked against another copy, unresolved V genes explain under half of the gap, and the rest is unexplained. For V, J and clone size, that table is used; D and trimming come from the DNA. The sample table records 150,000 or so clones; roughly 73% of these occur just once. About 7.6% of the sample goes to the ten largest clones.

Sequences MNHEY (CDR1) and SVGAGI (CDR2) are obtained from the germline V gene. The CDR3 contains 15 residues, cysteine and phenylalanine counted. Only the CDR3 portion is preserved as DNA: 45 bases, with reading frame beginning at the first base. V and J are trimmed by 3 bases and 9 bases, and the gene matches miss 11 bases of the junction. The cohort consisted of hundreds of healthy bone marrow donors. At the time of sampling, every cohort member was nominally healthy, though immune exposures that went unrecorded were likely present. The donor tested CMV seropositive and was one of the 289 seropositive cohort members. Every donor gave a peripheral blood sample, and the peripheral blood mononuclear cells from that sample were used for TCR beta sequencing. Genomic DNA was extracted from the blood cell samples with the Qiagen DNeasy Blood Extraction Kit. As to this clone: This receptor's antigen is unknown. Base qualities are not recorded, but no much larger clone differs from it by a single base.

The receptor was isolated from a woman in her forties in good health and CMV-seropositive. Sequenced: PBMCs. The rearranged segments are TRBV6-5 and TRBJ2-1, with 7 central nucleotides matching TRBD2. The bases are TGTGCCAGCAGTTATTTAGTGGGAGGGCTTAGTGAGCAGTTCTTC. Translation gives CASSYLVGGLSEQFF.